This entry is about one T cell receptor beta chain. The CDR3 contains 18 residues. The V gene's germline CDR1 is MNHEY and CDR2 SVGAGI. The V segment lost 0 bases and the J segment 2 bases; nucleotides outside the gene matches: 9. The sample originates from a study of CD8 T cells in Susac syndrome. Reverse transcription of about 0.45 to 1 ug RNA was carried out with random hexamers. MiXCR was run by TCRdb on the immunoSEQ multiplex PCR reads, yielding one entry per CDR3 protein. The sample contains 56,000 or so distinct CDR3 sequences, over 90% of which appear only once. The receptor was derived from a human donor with Susac syndrome. The sequencing sample was made of CD8+ T cells from PBMCs. This sequence joins TRBV6-5 and TRBJ1-5; 8 bases agree with TRBD1. This CDR3 is CASSYSVDRGMGNQPQHF. The CDR3 DNA reads TGTGCCAGCAGTTACTCGGTTGACAGGGGTATGGGCAATCAGCCCCAGCATTTT.